This paragraph reports one TCR beta chain. Its target is unknown. Measured with immunoSEQ multiplex PCR; TCRdb has only the in-frame clones, and not every one. This table holds 95,000 to 100,000 clones, roughly 80% found once. These data belong to a study of T cell responses to AZD1222 COVID-19 vaccine. Study-level results: There were vaccine-associated CD4 TCRs across spike, dominant at 160-218 and 743-854.

The CDR3 is made up of 14 amino acids. V gave up 8 bases and J gave up 6 bases, with 19 bases separating them. Germline values: CDR1 MNHEY, CDR2 SVGAGI. The source was peripheral blood, collected 28 days after the second AZD1222 dose. V and J are TRBV6-5 and TRBJ1-1; D is undetermined. The TCR originated in an adult who received the AZD1222 COVID-19 vaccine. The CDR3 DNA reads TGTGCCAGCGCCCATGATTCGGACCGGGCTGAAGCTTTCTTT. This gives the protein CASAHDSDRAEAFF.